Presented here are 7 T cell receptor beta chains from one specimen sequenced in a study of control samples from healthy donors and cancer patients. Method: immunoSEQ multiplex PCR; TCRdb's copy keeps in-frame clones and lacks some. The sample holds roughly 120,000 clones, about 95% seen once. The sample taken for sequencing was blood. The receptors were gathered from a man aged 25-45 years in good health.

The J gene is TRBJ2-1, the V gene TRBV4-3; D is possibly TRBD2 (7 bases). The length of the CDR3 is 14 residues. Germline assignment: CDR1 LGHNA and CDR2 YSLEER. Trimming took off 4 bases at V and 7 bases at J, with 14 bases between the two ends. DNA for the CDR3: TGCGCCAGCAGCCTCGGGGGGCTGCTGAATGAGCAGTTCTTC. This codes for CASSLGGLLNEQFF.

The rearrangement joins TRBV28 to TRBJ2-1, with TRBD1 matching over 12 bases. Germline V gene lookup returns CDR1 MDHEN and CDR2 SYDVKM. With 8 bases clipped from V and 0 bases from J, the junction kept 5 bases outside the gene matches. The CDR3 extends over 16 amino acids. Here the CDR3 DNA reads TGTGCCAGCCGGGACAGGGGGCAGGGCTCCTACAATGAGCAGTTCTTC. Amino acids: CASRDRGQGSYNEQFF.

The DNA for the CDR3 is TGTGCCAGCAGCTCCCCCCGTTGGGTCGATGGCTACACCTTC. Residues: CASSSPRWVDGYTF. The chain is built from TRBV7-9 and TRBJ1-2; D remains ambiguous. CDR1 and CDR2 from the germline V gene are SEHNR and FQNEAQ (reference sequence). V was shortened by 4 bases and J by 6 bases, with 15 bases between the two germline ends. The CDR3 loop spans 14 amino acids.

J is TRBJ2-1 and V is TRBV12-3 or TRBV12-4; 8 bases map to TRBD2. After removal of 7 bases from V and 8 bases from J, the junction contained 4 bases not matched to a gene. The CDR3 contains 12 residues. The CDR3 loop reads CASTGLVDEQFF. The DNA of the CDR3 is TGTGCCAGCACGGGACTAGTAGATGAGCAGTTCTTC.

The chain is built from TRBV4-1 and TRBJ2-7, with D possibly TRBD1 on 6 matching bases. CDR3 length: 14 residues. CDR1 is MGHRA, CDR2 YSYEKL, per germline. V was trimmed by 7 bases and J by 2 bases, leaving 15 bases between them. CDR3 bases: TGCGCCAGCAACCGGGACATCTTAGCCTACGAGCAGTACTTC. Translation gives CASNRDILAYEQYF.

This clone occurred once. This chain uses TRBV7-2 with TRBJ2-7, with 12 nucleotides matching TRBD2. V was pared by 1 base and J by 0 bases, with 4 bases of the junction left unmatched. This CDR3 is built from 17 residues. Germline CDR1 and CDR2: SGHTA and FQGNSA. CDR3 region: CASSLGTSGGSSYEQYF. The CDR3 region has the DNA TGTGCCAGCAGCTTAGGTACTAGCGGGGGGAGCTCCTACGAGCAGTACTTC. The full variable domain, its missing parts supplied by reference TRBV7-2 and TRBJ2-7, is GAGVSQSPSNKVTEKGKDVELRCDPISGHTALYWYRQSLGQGLEFLIYFQGNSAPDKSGLPSDRFSAERTGGSVSTLTIQRTQQEDSAVYLCASSLGTSGGSSYEQYFGPGTRLTVT.

The rearrangement joins TRBV4-3 to TRBJ2-7; D is unclear. The V end lost 1 base, the J end lost 1 base, and 8 bases lay between the germline ends. Germline V gene lookup returns CDR1 LGHNA and CDR2 YSLEER. The CDR3 runs to 14 residues. CDR3 coding DNA: TGCGCCAGCAGCCAAGCCCACGGATCCTACGAGCAGTACTTC. Residues: CASSQAHGSYEQYF.